Shown below are 3 T cell receptor beta chains from a single sample sequenced in a study of T cell clones after liver transplantation. Measured with immunoSEQ multiplex PCR; TCRdb has only the in-frame clones, and not every one. The table has more than 95,000 clones, more than 75% seen once. The sample here was CD4+ T cells from blood, taken before liver transplant. The source is a human donor who received a liver transplant.

The J gene is TRBJ1-1, the V gene TRBV19; D unresolved. Germline loops: CDR1 LNHDA, CDR2 SQIVND (reference sequence). The CDR3 extends over 12 amino acids. Trimming cost V 6 bases and J 3 bases, with 8 bases left between them. CDR3 DNA sequence: TGTGCCAGTAGGGTGCGGGACACTGAAGCTTTCTTT. Translation: CASRVRDTEAFF.

The chain carries TRBV7-9 and TRBJ2-1; 9 nucleotides line up with TRBD2. Trimming at V came to 5 bases and at J to 3 bases, leaving 8 bases not matched to a gene. Germline CDR1 and CDR2: SEHNR and FQNEAQ (reference sequence). The CDR3 runs to 16 residues. For the CDR3, the DNA is TGTGCCAGCAGCGCCACCGGGACTAGCCTCTACAATGAGCAGTTCTTC. Translation: CASSATGTSLYNEQFF.

This clone was seen only a few times. V and J are TRBV5-1 and TRBJ2-6; D is perhaps TRBD1 (5 bases). The CDR3 spans 16 residues. CDR1 and CDR2 from the germline V gene are SGHRS and YFSETQ. Trimming removed 4 bases from V and 3 bases from J, with 14 bases in between. The CDR3 DNA sequence: TGCGCCAGCAGCGACCCCCCCACAGGTGGGGCCAACGTCCTGACTTTC. It translates to CASSDPPTGGANVLTF.